One sample yielded the 7 T cell receptor beta chains listed below, sequenced in a study of CD4 T cells in relation to SARS-CoV-2 and coronaviruses (TCRdb year 2021). The library came from the immunoSEQ multiplex PCR assay. TCRdb mirrors the immuneACCESS table, restricted to in-frame sequences. Some clones are absent from its copies; in checked studies, under half trace to an unresolved V gene, and the reason for the others is unknown. The sample contains about 29,000 clones, about three quarters of them found a single time. The top ten clonotypes cover about 12% of the sample. CD4+ T cells from unexposed donors were collected before the COVID-19 pandemic (2011-2018). The EasySep CD4+ T cell isolation kit was used to isolate CD4+ T cells once the cultures had run for roughly 10 days. No antigen has been assigned to these receptors. Sequencing was performed on CD4+ T cells from PBMCs, cultured in vitro. The receptors shown here come from a human donor in good health.

J is TRBJ2-6 and V is TRBV28, with a possible D match to TRBD2 (5 bases). Trimming stripped 6 bases from V and 0 bases from J, with 12 bases between. The CDR3 consists of 16 residues. CDR1 is MDHEN and CDR2 is SYDVKM in the germline V gene. In DNA, the CDR3 is TGTGCCAGCAGCACTCCGGGAAGCTCTGGGGCCAACGTCCTGACTTTC. This encodes CASSTPGSSGANVLTF.

This clone was observed a handful of times. This chain uses TRBV7-2 with TRBJ1-6; D ambiguous. Per the germline V gene, CDR1 is SGHTA and CDR2 is FQGNSA. This CDR3 is 14 amino acids long. The V and J ends lost 1 base and 10 bases respectively, with 11 bases between them. For the CDR3, the DNA is TGTGCCAGCAGCTTAGAGTCGAGTGTCTCACCCCTCCACTTT. This encodes CASSLESSVSPLHF.

This rearrangement joins TRBV5-1 to TRBJ1-1; TRBD1 is a possible D gene (5 bases). The ends were cut back, 0 bases at V and 1 base at J, with 13 bases in the middle. From germline, CDR1 is SGHRS and CDR2 YFSETQ. The CDR3 is made up of 16 amino acids. DNA for the CDR3: TGCGCCAGCAGCTTGGGAGGGGCAAAAGGGAACACTGAAGCTTTCTTT. It codes for CASSLGGAKGNTEAFF.

This clone was detected once. The chain couples TRBV7-2 to TRBJ1-6; no clear D gene. This CDR3 has 12 residues. V was clipped by 5 bases and J by 5 bases, with 4 bases between them. Germline assignment: CDR1 SGHTA and CDR2 FQGNSA. The CDR3 region is CASSLNNSPLHF. DNA for the CDR3: TGTGCCAGCAGCCTGAATAATTCACCCCTCCACTTT.

The sample holds a few counts of this clone. CDR3 coding DNA: TGTGCCAGCAGTGCGACTAGCGGGTCTATCGGGCAGTACTTC. Translating it yields CASSATSGSIGQYF. The V gene is TRBV9, the J gene TRBJ2-7; 10 positions agree with TRBD2. V was pared by 5 bases and J by 9 bases, with 11 bases of the junction left unmatched. Germline loops: CDR1 SGDLS, CDR2 YYNGEE. There are 14 residues in the CDR3. Complete variable domain (other parts from reference TRBV9 and TRBJ2-7): DSGVTQTPKHLITATGQRVTLRCSPRSGDLSVYWYQQSLDQGLQFLIQYYNGEERAKGNILERFSAQQFPDLHSELNLSSLELGDSALYFCASSATSGSIGQYFGPGTRLTVT.

In its sample, this clone was seen a few times. The DNA of the CDR3 is TGTGCCAGCAGCTTAGGTGGGACAGGGTATAATGAGCAGTTCTTC. This translates into CASSLGGTGYNEQFF. The chain employs TRBV7-7 and TRBJ2-1; 9 nucleotides match TRBD1. Germline trimming cut 1 base from V and 7 bases from J; bases unmatched to any gene: 5. This CDR3 spans 15 amino acids. Germline lookup yields CDR1 SSHAT and CDR2 FNYEAQ (reference sequence).

This chain uses TRBV18 with TRBJ2-7, with 11 nucleotides matching TRBD2. Germline trimming cut 2 bases from V and 2 bases from J; bases unmatched to any gene: 14. Germline lookup yields CDR1 KGHSH and CDR2 LQKENI. This CDR3 is built from 19 residues. This CDR3 reads CASSPSWTSGRMGAYEQYF. The DNA for the CDR3 is TGTGCCAGCTCACCATCGTGGACTAGCGGGCGCATGGGCGCCTACGAGCAGTACTTC.